This T cell receptor beta chain derives from a study of blood T cells in healthy people across ages. This clonotype was found a few times. The germline V gene encodes CDR1 MNHNY and CDR2 SVGAGI (reference sequence). The V and J ends lost 2 bases and 4 bases respectively, with 17 bases between them. The CDR3 runs 16 residues. The use of a sample-barcoded 5' primer and a J-beta primer mix characterized a second PCR of about 7 to 12 cycles. A template-switch adaptor containing 12 random nucleotides labeled each cDNA molecule. One entry per CDR3 protein results from TCRdb running MiXCR on the 5' RACE reads. The sample holds over a million distinct CDR3 sequences, more than 40% seen once.

The rearrangement uses TRBV6-6 and TRBJ2-5; D perhaps matches TRBD1 (6 bases). Input material: blood. The receptor was derived from a woman aged 55-70 years in good health. CDR3: CASSYARSGGAETQYF. For the CDR3, the DNA is TGTGCCAGCAGTTACGCAAGGTCTGGGGGCGCAGAGACCCAGTACTTC.